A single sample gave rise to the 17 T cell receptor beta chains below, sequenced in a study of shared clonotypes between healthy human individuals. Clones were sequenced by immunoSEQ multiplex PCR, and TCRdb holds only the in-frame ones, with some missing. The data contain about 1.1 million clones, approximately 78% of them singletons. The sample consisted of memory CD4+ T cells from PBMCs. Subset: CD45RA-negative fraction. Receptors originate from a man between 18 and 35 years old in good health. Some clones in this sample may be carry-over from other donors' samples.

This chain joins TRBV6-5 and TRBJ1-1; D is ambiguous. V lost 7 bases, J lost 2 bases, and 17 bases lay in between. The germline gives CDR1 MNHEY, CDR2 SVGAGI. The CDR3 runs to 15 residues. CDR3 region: CASISLSRPNTEAFF. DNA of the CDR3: TGTGCCAGCATCTCACTAAGCAGGCCTAACACTGAAGCTTTCTTT.

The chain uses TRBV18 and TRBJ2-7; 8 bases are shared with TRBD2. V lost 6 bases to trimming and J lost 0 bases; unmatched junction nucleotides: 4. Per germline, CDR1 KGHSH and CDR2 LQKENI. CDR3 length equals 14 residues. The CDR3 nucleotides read TGTGCCAGCTCGCGGGAGGCTTTCTCCTACGAGCAGTACTTC. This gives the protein CASSREAFSYEQYF.

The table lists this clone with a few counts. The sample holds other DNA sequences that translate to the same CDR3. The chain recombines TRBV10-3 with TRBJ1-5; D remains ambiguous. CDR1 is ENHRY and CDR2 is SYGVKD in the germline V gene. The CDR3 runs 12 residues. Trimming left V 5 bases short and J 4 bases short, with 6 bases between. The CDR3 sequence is CAISPNNQPQHF. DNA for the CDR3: TGTGCCATCAGTCCGAATAATCAGCCCCAGCATTTT.

This CDR3 is CAIRISGAAQDEQFF. The CDR3 region has the DNA TGTGCCATACGAATTTCGGGGGCGGCTCAGGATGAGCAGTTCTTC. The V and J genes are TRBV10-3 and TRBJ2-1; possibly TRBD1 or TRBD2 for D (6 bases each). The germline V and J ends were trimmed by 9 bases and 8 bases, with 23 bases remaining between them. CDR1 and CDR2 from the germline V gene are ENHRY and SYGVKD. There are 15 residues in the CDR3.

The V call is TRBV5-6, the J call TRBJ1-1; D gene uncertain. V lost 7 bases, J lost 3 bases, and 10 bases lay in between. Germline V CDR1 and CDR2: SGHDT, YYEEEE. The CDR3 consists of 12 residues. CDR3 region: CASGDSDTEAFF. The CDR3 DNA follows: TGTGCCAGCGGGGATAGCGACACTGAAGCTTTCTTT.

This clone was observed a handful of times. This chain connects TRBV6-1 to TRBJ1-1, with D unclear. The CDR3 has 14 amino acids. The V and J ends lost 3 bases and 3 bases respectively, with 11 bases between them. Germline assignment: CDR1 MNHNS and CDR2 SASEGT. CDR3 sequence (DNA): TGTGCCAGCAGTGAGGGTAGGAAGGACACTGAAGCTTTCTTT. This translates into CASSEGRKDTEAFF.

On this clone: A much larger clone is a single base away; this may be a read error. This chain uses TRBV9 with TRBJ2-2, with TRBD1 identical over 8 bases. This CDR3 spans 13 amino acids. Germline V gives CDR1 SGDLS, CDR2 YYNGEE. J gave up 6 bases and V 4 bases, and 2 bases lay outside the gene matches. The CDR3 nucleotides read TGTGCCAGCAGCCCACAGGGGGCCGGGGAGCTGTTTTTT. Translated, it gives CASSPQGAGELFF.

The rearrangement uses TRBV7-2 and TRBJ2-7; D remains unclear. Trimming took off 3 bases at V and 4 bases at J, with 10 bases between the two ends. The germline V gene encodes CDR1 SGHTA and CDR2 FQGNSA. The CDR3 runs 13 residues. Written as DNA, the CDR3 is TGTGCCAGCAGCTTTGGCCAGGCATACGAGCAGTACTTC. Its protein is CASSFGQAYEQYF.

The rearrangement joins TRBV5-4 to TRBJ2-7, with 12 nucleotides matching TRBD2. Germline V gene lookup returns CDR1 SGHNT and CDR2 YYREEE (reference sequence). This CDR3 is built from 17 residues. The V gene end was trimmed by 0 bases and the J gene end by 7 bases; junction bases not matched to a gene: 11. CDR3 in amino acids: CASSLGRTSGRSGEQYF. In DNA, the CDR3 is TGTGCCAGCAGCTTGGGACGCACTAGCGGGAGGTCGGGAGAGCAGTACTTC.

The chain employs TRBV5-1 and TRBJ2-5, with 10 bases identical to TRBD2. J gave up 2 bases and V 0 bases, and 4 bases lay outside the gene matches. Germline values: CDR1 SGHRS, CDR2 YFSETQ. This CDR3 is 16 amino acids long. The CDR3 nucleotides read TGCGCCAGCAGCTTGGACAGCGGGAGGGTTCAAGAGACCCAGTACTTC. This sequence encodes CASSLDSGRVQETQYF.

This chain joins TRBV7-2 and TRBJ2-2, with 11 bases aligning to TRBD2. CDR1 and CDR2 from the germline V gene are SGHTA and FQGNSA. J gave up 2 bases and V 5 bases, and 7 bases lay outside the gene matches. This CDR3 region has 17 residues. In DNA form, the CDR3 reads TGTGCCAGCAGCGCAGGTAGCGGGAGGGCTAACACCGGGGAGCTGTTTTTT. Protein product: CASSAGSGRANTGELFF.

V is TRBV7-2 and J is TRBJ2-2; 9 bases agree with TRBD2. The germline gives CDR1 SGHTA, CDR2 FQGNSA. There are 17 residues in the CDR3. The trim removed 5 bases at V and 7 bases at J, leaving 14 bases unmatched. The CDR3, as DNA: TGTGCCAGCAGCCCCTCAAGGCCGCGGGAGGGCCTCGGGGAGCTGTTTTTT. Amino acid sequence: CASSPSRPREGLGELFF.

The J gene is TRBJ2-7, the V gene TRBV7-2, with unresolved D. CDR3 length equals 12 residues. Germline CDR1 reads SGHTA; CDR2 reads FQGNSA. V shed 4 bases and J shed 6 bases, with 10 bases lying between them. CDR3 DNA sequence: TGTGCCAGCAGCTCACAGCCGGGCGAGCAGTACTTC. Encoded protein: CASSSQPGEQYF.

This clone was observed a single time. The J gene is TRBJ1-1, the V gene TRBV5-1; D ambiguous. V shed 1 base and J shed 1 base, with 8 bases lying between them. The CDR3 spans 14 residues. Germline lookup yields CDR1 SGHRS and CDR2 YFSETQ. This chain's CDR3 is CASSLHRTNTEAFF. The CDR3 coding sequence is TGCGCCAGCAGCTTGCACAGAACGAACACTGAAGCTTTCTTT. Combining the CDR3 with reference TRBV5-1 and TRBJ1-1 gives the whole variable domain KAGVTQTPRYLIKTRGQQVTLSCSPISGHRSVSWYQQTPGQGLQFLFEYFSETQRNKGNFPGRFSGRQFSNSRSEMNVSTLELGDSALYLCASSLHRTNTEAFFGQGTRLTVV.

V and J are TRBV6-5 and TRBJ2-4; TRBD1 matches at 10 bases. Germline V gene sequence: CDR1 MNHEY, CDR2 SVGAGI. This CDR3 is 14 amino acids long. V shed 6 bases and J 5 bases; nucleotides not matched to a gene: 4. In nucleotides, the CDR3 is TGTGCCAGCAGGGAGACAGGGGGCCAAAACATTCAGTACTTC. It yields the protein CASRETGGQNIQYF.

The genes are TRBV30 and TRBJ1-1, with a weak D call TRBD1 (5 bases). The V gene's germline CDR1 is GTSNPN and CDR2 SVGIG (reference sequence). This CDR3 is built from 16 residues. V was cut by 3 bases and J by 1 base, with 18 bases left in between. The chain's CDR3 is CAWRGTLMGRNTEAFF. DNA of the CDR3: TGTGCCTGGAGGGGGACCCTTATGGGAAGGAACACTGAAGCTTTCTTT.

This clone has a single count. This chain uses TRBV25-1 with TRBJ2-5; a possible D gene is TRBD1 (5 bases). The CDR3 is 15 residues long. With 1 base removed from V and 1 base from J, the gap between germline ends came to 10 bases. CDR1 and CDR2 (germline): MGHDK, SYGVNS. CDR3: CASSESRGLQETQYF. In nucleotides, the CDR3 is TGTGCCAGCAGTGAATCTAGGGGCCTCCAAGAGACCCAGTACTTC.